This T cell receptor (beta chain) was identified during a study of tumor-infiltrating lymphocytes in localized non-small cell lung cancer. Overall study context: Tumor tissue and non-adjacent uninvolved lung came from each patient.

With regard to this clone: The antigen is not known.

General study findings and limits: Different pieces of the same tissue went to different assays, confounding technical variation with intratumor heterogeneity. Tumors had more T cell infiltration than uninvolved lung, per TCRbeta sequencing and CD3 counts.

The method was immunoSEQ multiplex PCR; TCRdb's version includes in-frame clones alone and lacks a portion of them. The data contain 25,000 or so clones, about two thirds of them singletons. CDR3 size: 17 residues. The germline gives CDR1 SGHNT, CDR2 YYREEE (reference sequence). The V segment lost 4 bases and the J segment 7 bases; nucleotides outside the gene matches: 13. The gene calls are TRBV5-4 and TRBJ1-4; 10 bases match TRBD1. Input material: lung tumor tissue. This TCR was recovered from a human donor with non-small cell lung cancer. CDR3 protein: CASSTGGLGTGAEKLFF. In DNA form, the CDR3 reads TGTGCCAGCAGCACCGGCGGCCTCGGGACAGGGGCTGAAAAACTGTTTTTT.